Listed here is a single TCR beta chain. Its antigen remains unidentified. There are 14 residues in the CDR3. CDR1 and CDR2 from the germline V gene are DFQATT and SNEGSKA (reference sequence). V was pared by 2 bases and J by 5 bases, with 12 bases between. As it was prepared, the TCRbeta library received unique molecular identifiers. TCRdb re-analysed the PCR reads in MiXCR, keeping a single row per CDR3 protein. The sample shows roughly 160,000 distinct CDR3 sequences, over 8.5% of them seen only once. The data belong to a study of T-cell reconstitution after alpha-beta-depleted transplantation in children. Study-wide points: At around two months after transplant, the alpha-beta T cells were reportedly derived from several hundred expanded clones that came from non-depleted graft cells.

V and J are TRBV20-1 and TRBJ2-2, with D perhaps TRBD2 (6 bases). The sample here was PBMCs, taken before TCRalphabeta/CD19-depleted stem cell transplant. This receptor was obtained from a boy aged 2 to 10 with acute myeloid leukemia, due to receive a stem cell transplant. In DNA form, the CDR3 reads TGCAGTGCTAGACCCACGGGGAGGACCGGGGAGCTGTTTTTT. Its translation: CSARPTGRTGELFF.